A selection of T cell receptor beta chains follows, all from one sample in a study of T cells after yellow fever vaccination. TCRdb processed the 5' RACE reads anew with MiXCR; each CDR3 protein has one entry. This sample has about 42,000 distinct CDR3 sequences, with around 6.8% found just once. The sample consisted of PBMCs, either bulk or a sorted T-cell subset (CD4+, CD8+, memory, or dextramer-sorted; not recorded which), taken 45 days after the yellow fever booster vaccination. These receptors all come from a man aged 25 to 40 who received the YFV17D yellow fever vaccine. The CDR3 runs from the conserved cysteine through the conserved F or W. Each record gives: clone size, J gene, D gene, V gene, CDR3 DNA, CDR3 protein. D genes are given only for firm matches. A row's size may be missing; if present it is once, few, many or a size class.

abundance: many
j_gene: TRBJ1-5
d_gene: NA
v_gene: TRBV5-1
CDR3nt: TGCGCCAGCAGTACCACCTCAGGGGATCAGCCCCAGCATTTT
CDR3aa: CASSTTSGDQPQHF

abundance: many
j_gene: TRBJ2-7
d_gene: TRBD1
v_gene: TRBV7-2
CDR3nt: TGTGCCAGCAGCTCGCACGGGACAGGTTCCTACGAGCAGTACTTC
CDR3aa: CASSSHGTGSYEQYF

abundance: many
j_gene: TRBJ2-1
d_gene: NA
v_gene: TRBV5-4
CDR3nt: TGTGCCAGCAGCTTGGGGGGGGGCTCTTACAATGAGCAGTTCTTC
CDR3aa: CASSLGGGSYNEQFF

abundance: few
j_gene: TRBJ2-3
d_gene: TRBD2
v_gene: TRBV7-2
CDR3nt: TGTGCCAGCAGCTTATTCGCTAGCGGGGGCACAGATACGCAGTATTTT
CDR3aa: CASSLFASGGTDTQYF

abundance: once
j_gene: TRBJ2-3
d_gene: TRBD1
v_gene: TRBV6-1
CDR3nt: TGTGCCAGCAGAACCCGCGGACAGGGTCTATCTGGTCGAGATACGCAGTATTTT
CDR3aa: CASRTRGQGLSGRDTQYF

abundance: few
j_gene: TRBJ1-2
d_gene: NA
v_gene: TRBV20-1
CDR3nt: TGCAGTGCTAGTGCCGGGGGGGATGGCTACACCTTC
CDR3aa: CSASAGGDGYTF

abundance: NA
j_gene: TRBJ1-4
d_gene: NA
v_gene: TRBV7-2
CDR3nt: TGTGCCAGCAGCTTACAGCGAGGGTCAGGGGCTAATGAAAAACTGTTTTTT
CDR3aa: CASSLQRGSGANEKLFF

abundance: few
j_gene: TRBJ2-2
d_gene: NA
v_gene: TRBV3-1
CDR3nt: TGTGCCAGCAGCCAACCAACCAACACCGGGGAGCTGTTTTTT
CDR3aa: CASSQPTNTGELFF

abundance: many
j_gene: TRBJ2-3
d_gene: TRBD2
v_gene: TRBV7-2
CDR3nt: TGTGCCAGCAGCCGGGGACTAGCGGGAGGTATAGATACGCAGTATTTT
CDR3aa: CASSRGLAGGIDTQYF

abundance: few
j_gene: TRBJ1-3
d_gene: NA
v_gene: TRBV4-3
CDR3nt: TGCGCCAGCAGCCAGGTGCTTCAGGGAGGCGGAAACACCATATATTTT
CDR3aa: CASSQVLQGGGNTIYF

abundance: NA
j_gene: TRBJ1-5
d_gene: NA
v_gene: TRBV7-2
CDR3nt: TGTGCCAGCAGCCCAGACATCGATCAGCCCCAGCATTTT
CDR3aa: CASSPDIDQPQHF

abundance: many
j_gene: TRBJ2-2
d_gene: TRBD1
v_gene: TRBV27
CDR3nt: TGTGCCAGCAGTCCCCGACAGGGAAACTTTCCGGGGGAGCTGTTTTTT
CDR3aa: CASSPRQGNFPGELFF

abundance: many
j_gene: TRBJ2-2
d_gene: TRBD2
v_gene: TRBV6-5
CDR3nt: TGTGCCAGCAGTTACTTGGGGAGGGCCGGGGAGCTGTTTTTT
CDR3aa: CASSYLGRAGELFF

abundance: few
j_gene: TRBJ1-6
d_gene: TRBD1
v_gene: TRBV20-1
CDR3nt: TGCAGTGCTAGAGCGGGACAGGGGGCCGCCTATAATTCACCCCTCCACTTT
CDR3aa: CSARAGQGAAYNSPLHF

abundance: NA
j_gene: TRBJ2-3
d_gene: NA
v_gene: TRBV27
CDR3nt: TGTGTCAGCAGACTCCGGGCCTCGTGGGGCCTTAGCACAGATACGCAGTATTTT
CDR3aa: CVSRLRASWGLSTDTQYF

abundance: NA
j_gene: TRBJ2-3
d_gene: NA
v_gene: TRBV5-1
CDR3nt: TGCGCCAGCAGCTTAGACAGCACAGATACGCAGTATTTT
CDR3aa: CASSLDSTDTQYF

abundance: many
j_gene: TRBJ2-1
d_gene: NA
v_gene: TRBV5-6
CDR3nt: TGTGCCAGCAGCTTGGCGGCGGGTGAGCAGTTCTTC
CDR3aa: CASSLAAGEQFF

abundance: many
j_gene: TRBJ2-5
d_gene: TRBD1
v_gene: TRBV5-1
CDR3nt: TGCGCCAGCAGAGAGGACAGGGGGCGCGGAGAGACCCAGTACTTC
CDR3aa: CASREDRGRGETQYF

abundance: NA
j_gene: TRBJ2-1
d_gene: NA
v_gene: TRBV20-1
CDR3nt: TGCAGTGCTAGCGGACTGAGGAGCTCCTACAATGAGCAGTTCTTC
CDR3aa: CSASGLRSSYNEQFF

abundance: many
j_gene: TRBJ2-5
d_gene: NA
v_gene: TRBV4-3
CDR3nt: TGCGCCAGCAGTCTCGGACAAGCCCAAGAGACCCAGTACTTC
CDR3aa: CASSLGQAQETQYF

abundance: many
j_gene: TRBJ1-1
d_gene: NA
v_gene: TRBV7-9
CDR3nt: TGTGCCAGCAGCTCCTTGAGTAGAAATGAAGCTTTCTTT
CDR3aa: CASSSLSRNEAFF

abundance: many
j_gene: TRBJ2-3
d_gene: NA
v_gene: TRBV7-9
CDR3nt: TGTGCCAGCAGCTTAAACGTGGCGGATACGCAGTATTTT
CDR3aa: CASSLNVADTQYF

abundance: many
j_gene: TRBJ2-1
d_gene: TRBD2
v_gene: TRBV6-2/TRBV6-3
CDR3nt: TGTGCCAGCAGTAAGACTAGCGGGAGTTTGCCCTACAATGAGCAGTTCTTC
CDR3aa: CASSKTSGSLPYNEQFF

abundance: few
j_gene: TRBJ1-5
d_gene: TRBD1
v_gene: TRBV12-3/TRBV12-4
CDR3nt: TGTGCCAGCAGCGTAAACTACAGGGGGCGAATCCAGCCCCAGCATTTT
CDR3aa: CASSVNYRGRIQPQHF

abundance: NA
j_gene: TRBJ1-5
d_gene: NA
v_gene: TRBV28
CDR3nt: TGTGCCTGCTGGCGGTCAGGTGATCAGCCCCAGCATTTT
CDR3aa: CACWRSGDQPQHF

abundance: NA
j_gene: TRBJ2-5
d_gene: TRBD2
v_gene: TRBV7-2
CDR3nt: TGTGCCAGCAGCTTAGGACTAGCGGAGACCCAGTACTTC
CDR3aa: CASSLGLAETQYF

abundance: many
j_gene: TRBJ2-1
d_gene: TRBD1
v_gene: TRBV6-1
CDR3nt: TGTGCCAGCAGTAGTCCCGGGACAGGGCAAGGTGAGCAGTTCTTC
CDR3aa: CASSSPGTGQGEQFF

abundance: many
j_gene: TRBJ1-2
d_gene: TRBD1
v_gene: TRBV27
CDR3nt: TGTGCCAGCAGCCGGACAGGGGGGAACTATGGCTACACCTTC
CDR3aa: CASSRTGGNYGYTF

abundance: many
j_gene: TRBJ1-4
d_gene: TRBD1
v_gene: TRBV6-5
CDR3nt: TGTGCCAGCAGCCCGACAGGGAATCATGAAAAACTGTTTTTT
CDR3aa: CASSPTGNHEKLFF

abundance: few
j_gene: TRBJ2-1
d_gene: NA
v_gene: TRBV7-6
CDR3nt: TGTGCCAGCAGCTTAGCGGGGCGATTCAATGAGCAGTTCTTC
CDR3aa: CASSLAGRFNEQFF

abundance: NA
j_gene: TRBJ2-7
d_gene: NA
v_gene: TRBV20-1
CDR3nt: TGCAGTGCTAGCCGCTACGAGCAGTACTTC
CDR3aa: CSASRYEQYF

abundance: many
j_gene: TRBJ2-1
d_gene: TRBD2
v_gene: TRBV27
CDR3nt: TGTGCCAGCAGTGAGGGACTAGTAGGTTCCTACAATGAGCAGTTCTTC
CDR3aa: CASSEGLVGSYNEQFF

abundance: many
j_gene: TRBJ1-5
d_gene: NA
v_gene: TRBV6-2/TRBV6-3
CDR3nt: TGTGCCAGCAGTTACTGGGGAAGCAATCAGCCCCAGCATTTT
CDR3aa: CASSYWGSNQPQHF

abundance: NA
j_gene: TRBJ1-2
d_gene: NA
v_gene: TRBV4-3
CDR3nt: TGCGCCAGCAGCCAAGATACTTATGGCTACACCTTC
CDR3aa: CASSQDTYGYTF

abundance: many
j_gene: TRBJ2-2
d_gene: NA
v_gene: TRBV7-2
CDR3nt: TGTGCCAGCAGCCCCCCCGGTTCCCCTAACACCGGGGAGCTGTTTTTT
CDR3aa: CASSPPGSPNTGELFF

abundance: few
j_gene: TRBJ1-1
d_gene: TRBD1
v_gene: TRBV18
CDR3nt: TGTGCCAGCTCACAGGAGACAGGGATGGACACTGAAGCTTTCTTT
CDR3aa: CASSQETGMDTEAFF

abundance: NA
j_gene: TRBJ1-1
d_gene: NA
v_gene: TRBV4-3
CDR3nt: TGCGCCAGCAGCCAAGGACGGGAGAACACTGAAGCTTTCTTT
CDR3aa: CASSQGRENTEAFF

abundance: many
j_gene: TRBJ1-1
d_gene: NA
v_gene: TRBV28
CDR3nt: TGTGCCAGTCATAAGCAAGGCAGGACTGAAGCTTTCTTT
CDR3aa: CASHKQGRTEAFF

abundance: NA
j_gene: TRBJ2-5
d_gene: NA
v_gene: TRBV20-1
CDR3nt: TGCAGTGGCACGCGTGGCGGCTGGCGGAGCCAAGAGACCCAGTACTTC
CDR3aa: CSGTRGGWRSQETQYF

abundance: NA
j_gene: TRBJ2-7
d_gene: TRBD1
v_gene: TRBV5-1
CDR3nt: TGCGCCAGCAGCCCAAGTGGACAGGTCCACGAGCAGTACTTC
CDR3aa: CASSPSGQVHEQYF

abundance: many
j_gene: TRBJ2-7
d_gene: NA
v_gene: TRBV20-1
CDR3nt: TGCAGTGCTAGTAGTTCCCAGGGGGGGGACTACGAGCAGTACTTC
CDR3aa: CSASSSQGGDYEQYF

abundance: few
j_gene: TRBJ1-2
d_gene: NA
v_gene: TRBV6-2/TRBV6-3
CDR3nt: TGTGCCAGCAGTTACGTGGTCAACTATGGCTACACCTTC
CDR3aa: CASSYVVNYGYTF

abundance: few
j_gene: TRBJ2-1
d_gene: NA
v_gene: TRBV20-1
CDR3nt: TGCAGTGCTAGAGGGCCCTTCTACAATGAGCAGTTCTTC
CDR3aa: CSARGPFYNEQFF

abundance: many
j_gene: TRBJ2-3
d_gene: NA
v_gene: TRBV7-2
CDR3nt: TGTGCCAGCAGCTTGAATGCGGGAAGCACAGATACGCAGTATTTT
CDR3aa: CASSLNAGSTDTQYF

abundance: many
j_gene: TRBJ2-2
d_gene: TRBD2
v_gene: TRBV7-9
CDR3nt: TGTGCCAGCAGCTACGTGGGACTAGCGGGAGGTACAGGCACCGGGGAGCTGTTTTTT
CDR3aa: CASSYVGLAGGTGTGELFF

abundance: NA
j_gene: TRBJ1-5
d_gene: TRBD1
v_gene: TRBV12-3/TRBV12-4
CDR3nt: TGTGCCAGCAGCCCTGGACAGGCGGGCAATCAGCCCCAGCATTTT
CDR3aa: CASSPGQAGNQPQHF

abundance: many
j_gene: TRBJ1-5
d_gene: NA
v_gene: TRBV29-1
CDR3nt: TGCAGCGTTGTTCTAGGAGGGGTAGGTCAGCCCCAGCATTTT
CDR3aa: CSVVLGGVGQPQHF

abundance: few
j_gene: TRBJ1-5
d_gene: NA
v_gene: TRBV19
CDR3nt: TGTGCCAGTAATCCGGGACGGGAAAGGAATCAGCCCCAGCATTTT
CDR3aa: CASNPGRERNQPQHF

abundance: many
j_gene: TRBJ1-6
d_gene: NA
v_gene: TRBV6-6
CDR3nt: TGTGCCAGCAGGTCTTCTTCACCCCTCCACTTT
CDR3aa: CASRSSSPLHF

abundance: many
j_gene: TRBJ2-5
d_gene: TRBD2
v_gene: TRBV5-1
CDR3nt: TGCGCCAGCAGCTCGACTAGCGGACAAGAGACCCAGTACTTC
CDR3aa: CASSSTSGQETQYF

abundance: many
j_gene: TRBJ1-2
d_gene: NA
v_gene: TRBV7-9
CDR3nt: TGTGCCAGCAGCTTAGTTGCTATTGGCGGCTACACCTTC
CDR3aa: CASSLVAIGGYTF

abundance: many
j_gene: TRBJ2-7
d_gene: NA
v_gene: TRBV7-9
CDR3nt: TGTGCCAGCAGCTTCCAGGGTAACGACGAGCAGTACTTC
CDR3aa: CASSFQGNDEQYF

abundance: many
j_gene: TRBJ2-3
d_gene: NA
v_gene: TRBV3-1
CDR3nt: TGTGCCAGCAGCCAAGATCCTTCAGGGACAAGCTCGCGTCGTACGCAGTATTTT
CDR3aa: CASSQDPSGTSSRRTQYF